This T cell receptor beta chain was identified in a study of T cells in Graves' hyperthyroidism and ophthalmopathy. Patients having uncontrolled infection, another autoimmune disease, pregnancy or lactation were not included. Based on clinical symptoms, serum thyroxine and TRAb, thyroid ultrasound and orbital computed tomography, diagnoses were reached. CDR3 size: 16 residues. V lost 6 bases to trimming and J lost 2 bases; unmatched junction nucleotides: 7. RNA transcripts gave rise to amplified TCR beta CDR3 regions. Initially, a first-round RT-PCR of the TCR CDR3 employed the HTBI primer set. TCRdb called the multiplex PCR reads again in MiXCR, with one record for every CDR3 protein. The sample consists of around 340,000 distinct CDR3 sequences, about 21% of them appearing once.

The chain uses TRBV12-3 or TRBV12-4 and TRBJ2-1; 10 positions match TRBD2. Sequencing was done on a sample of blood. The source is a woman aged 50 to 65 with Graves' hyperthyroidism. The CDR3 nucleotides are TGTGCCAGCAGCCCCGGGACTAGCGCAGCCTACAATGAGCAGTTCTTC. Protein sequence: CASSPGTSAAYNEQFF.